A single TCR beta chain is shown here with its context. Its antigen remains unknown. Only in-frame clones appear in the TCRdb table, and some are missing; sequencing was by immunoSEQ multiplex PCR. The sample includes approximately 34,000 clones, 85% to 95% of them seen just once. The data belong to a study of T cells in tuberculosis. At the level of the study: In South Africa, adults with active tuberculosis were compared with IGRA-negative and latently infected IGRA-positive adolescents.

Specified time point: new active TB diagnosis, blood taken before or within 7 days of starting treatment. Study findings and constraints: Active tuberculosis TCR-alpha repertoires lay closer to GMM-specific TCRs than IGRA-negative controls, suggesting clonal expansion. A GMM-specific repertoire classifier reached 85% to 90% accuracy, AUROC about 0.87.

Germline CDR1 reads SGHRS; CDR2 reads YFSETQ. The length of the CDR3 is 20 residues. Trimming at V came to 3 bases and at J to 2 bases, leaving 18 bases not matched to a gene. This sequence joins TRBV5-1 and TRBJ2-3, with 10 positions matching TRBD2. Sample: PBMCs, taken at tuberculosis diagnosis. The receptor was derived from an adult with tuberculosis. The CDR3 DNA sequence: TGCGCCAGCAGCTGGAGGCTAGCGGGGGAATCGACTCTAAACACAGATACGCAGTATTTT. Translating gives CASSWRLAGESTLNTDTQYF. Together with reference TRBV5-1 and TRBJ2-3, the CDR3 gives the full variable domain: KAGVTQTPRYLIKTRGQQVTLSCSPISGHRSVSWYQQTPGQGLQFLFEYFSETQRNKGNFPGRFSGRQFSNSRSEMNVSTLELGDSALYLCASSWRLAGESTLNTDTQYFGPGTRLTVL.